This TCR beta chain stems from a study of OX40 agonist ivuxolimab in advanced cancers. The study, taken as a whole, reports: Clonal expansion among partial responders at 0.1-3.0 mg/kg ranked near the lowest. CD4+ and CD8+ blood T cells expanded clonally by week 6 at 0.1 to 3.0 mg/kg.

Worth noting for this clone: No antigen is known for it.

The protocol was immunoSEQ multiplex PCR, while the TCRdb copy is restricted to in-frame clones and leaves out a portion. Of 35,000 to 50,000 clones listed, about 94% are singletons. Germline V gene sequence: CDR1 MGHRA, CDR2 YSYEKL. The CDR3 runs 15 residues. Trimming pared 4 bases from V and 1 base from J, leaving 11 bases between. This receptor was taken from an adult with an advanced solid tumor such as melanoma, head and neck, liver or kidney cancer. The chain links TRBV4-1 to TRBJ1-5; maybe TRBD1 (5 bases). Sample: CD4+ or CD8+ T cells sorted from blood, taken in a trial of the OX40 agonist ivuxolimab. CDR3 bases: TGCGCCAGCAGCCTAGGGGTAAAGAGCAATCAGCCCCAGCATTTT. It codes for CASSLGVKSNQPQHF.